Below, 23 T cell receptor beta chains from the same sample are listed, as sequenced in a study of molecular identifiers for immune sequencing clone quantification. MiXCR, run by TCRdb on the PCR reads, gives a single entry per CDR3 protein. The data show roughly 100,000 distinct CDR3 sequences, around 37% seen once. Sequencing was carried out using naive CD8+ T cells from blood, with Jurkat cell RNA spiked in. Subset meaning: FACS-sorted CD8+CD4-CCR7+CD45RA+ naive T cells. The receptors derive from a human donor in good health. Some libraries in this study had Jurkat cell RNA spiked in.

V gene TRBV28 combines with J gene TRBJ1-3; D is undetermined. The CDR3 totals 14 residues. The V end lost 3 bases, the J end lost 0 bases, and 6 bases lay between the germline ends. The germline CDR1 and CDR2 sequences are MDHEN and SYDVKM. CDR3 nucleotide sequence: TGTGCCAGCAGTTTGGTTGGCTCTGGAAACACCATATATTTT. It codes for CASSLVGSGNTIYF. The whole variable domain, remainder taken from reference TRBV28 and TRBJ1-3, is DVKVTQSSRYLVKRTGEKVFLECVQDMDHENMFWYRQDPGLGLRLIYFSYDVKMKEKGDIPEGYSVSREKKERFSLILESASTNQTSMYLCASSLVGSGNTIYFGEGSWLTVV.

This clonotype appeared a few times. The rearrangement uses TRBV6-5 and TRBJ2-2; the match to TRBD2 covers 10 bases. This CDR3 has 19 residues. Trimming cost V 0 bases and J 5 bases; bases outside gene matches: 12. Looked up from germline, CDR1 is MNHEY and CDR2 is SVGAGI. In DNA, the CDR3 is TGTGCCAGCAGTTACTCGAGCCCGCTAGCGGGAGAGTGGACCGGGGAGCTGTTTTTT. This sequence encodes CASSYSSPLAGEWTGELFF.

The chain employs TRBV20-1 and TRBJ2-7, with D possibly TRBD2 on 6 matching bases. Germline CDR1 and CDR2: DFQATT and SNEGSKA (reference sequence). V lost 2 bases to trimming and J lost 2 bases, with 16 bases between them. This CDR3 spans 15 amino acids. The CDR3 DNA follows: TGCAGTGCTAGAATGATCCGGGGACTTACCTACGAGCAGTACTTC. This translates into CSARMIRGLTYEQYF.

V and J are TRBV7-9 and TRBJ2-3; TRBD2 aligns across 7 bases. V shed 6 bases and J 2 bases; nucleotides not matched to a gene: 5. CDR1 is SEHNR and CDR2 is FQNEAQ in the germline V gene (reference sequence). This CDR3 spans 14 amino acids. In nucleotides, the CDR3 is TGTGCCAGCAGGGCGGGAGCTTTCACAGATACGCAGTATTTT. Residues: CASRAGAFTDTQYF.

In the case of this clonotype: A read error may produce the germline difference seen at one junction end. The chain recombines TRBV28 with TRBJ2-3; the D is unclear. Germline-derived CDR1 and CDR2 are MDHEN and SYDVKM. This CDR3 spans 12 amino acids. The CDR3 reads CAGSFRPDTQYF. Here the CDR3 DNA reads TGTGCCGGCAGTTTTAGGCCGGATACGCAGTATTTT.

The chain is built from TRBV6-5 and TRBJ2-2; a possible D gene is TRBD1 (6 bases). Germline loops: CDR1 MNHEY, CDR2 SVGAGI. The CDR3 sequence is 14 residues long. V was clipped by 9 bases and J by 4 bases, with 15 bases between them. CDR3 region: CASGWGLSTGELFF. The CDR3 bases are TGTGCCAGTGGGTGGGGGCTGAGCACCGGGGAGCTGTTTTTT.

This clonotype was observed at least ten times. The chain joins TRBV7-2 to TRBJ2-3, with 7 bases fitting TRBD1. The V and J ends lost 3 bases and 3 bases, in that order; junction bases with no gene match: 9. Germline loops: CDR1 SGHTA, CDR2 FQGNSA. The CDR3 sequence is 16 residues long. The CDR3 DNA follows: TGTGCCAGCAGCTTCCTACAAGTGACAGGGACAGATACGCAGTATTTT. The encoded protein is CASSFLQVTGTDTQYF.

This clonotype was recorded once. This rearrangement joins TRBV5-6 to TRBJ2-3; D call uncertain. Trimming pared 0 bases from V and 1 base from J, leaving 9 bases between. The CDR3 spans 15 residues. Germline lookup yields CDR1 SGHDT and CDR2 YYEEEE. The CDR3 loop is CASSLGQPRTDTQYF. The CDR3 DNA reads TGTGCCAGCAGCTTGGGACAACCGCGCACAGATACGCAGTATTTT. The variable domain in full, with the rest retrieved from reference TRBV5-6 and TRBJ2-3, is DAGVTQSPTHLIKTRGQQVTLRCSPKSGHDTVSWYQQALGQGPQFIFQYYEEEERQRGNFPDRFSGHQFPNYSSELNVNALLLGDSALYLCASSLGQPRTDTQYFGPGTRLTVL.

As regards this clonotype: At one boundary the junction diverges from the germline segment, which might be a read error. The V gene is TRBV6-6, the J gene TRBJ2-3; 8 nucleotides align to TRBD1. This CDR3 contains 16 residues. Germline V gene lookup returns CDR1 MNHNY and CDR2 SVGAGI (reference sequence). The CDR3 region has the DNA TGTGCCAGCAGTTACCTTGGGGCAGGGGGCTCAGATACGCCGTATTTT. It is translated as CASSYLGAGGSDTPYF.

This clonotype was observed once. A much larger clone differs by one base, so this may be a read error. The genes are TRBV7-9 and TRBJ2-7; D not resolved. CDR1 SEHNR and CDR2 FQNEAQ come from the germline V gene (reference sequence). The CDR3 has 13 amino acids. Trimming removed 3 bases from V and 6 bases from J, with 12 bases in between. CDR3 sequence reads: CASSFGVGGEQYF. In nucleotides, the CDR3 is TGTGCCAGCAGCTTTGGGGTAGGCGGCGAGCAGTACTTC.

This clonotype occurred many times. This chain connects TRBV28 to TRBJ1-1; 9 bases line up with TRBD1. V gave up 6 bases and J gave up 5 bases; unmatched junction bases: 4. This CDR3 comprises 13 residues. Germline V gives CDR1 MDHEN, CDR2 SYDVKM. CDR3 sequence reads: CASSYRGRTEAFF. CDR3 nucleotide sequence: TGTGCCAGCAGCTACAGGGGGCGGACTGAAGCTTTCTTT.

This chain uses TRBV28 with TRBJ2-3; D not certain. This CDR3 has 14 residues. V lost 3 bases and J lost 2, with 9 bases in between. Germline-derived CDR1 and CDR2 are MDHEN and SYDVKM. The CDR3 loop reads CASSFWGNTDTQYF. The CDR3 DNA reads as TGTGCCAGCAGTTTTTGGGGAAACACAGATACGCAGTATTTT.

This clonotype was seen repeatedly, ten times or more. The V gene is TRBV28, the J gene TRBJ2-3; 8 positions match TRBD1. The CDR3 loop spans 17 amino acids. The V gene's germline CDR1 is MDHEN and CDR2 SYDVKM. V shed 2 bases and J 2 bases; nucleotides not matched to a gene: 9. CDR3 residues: CASSLPRTGTFTDTQYF. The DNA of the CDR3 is TGTGCCAGCAGTTTACCCCGGACAGGGACCTTCACAGATACGCAGTATTTT. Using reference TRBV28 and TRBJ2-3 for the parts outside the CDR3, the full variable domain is DVKVTQSSRYLVKRTGEKVFLECVQDMDHENMFWYRQDPGLGLRLIYFSYDVKMKEKGDIPEGYSVSREKKERFSLILESASTNQTSMYLCASSLPRTGTFTDTQYFGPGTRLTVL.

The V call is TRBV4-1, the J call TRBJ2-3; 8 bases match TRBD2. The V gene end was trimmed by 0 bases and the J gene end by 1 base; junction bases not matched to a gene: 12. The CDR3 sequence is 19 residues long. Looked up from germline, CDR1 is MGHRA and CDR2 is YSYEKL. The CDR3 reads CASSQEASGGAGGTDTQYF. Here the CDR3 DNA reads TGCGCCAGCAGCCAAGAAGCCTCGGGAGGGGCGGGAGGCACAGATACGCAGTATTTT.

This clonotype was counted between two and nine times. The CDR3 region has the DNA TGTGCCGTTGAGGGCCTGTACGAGCAGTACTTC. Translated: CAVEGLYEQYF. V usage is TRBV10-3 and J usage is TRBJ2-7, with TRBD2 as a possible D gene (5 bases). CDR3 length: 11 residues. Germline CDR1 is ENHRY and CDR2 is SYGVKD. V was shortened by 11 bases and J by 4 bases, with 12 bases between the two germline ends.

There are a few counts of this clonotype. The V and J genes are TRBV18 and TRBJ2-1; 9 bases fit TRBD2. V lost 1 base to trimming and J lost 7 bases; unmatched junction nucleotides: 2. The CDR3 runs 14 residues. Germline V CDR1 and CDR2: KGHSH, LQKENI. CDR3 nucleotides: TGTGCCAGCTCACCACTAGCGGGAGTGAATGAGCAGTTCTTC. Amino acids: CASSPLAGVNEQFF. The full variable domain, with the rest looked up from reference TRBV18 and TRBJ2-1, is NAGVMQNPRHLVRRRGQEARLRCSPMKGHSHVYWYRQLPEEGLKFMVYLQKENIIDESGMPKERFSAEFPKEGPSILRIQQVVRGDSAAYFCASSPLAGVNEQFFGPGTRLTVL.

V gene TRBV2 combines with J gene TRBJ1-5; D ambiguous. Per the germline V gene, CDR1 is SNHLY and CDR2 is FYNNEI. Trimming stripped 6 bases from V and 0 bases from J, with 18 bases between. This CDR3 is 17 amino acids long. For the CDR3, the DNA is TGTGCCAGCAGAGAAATAGGGTCACCCATTAGCAATCAGCCCCAGCATTTT. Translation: CASREIGSPISNQPQHF.

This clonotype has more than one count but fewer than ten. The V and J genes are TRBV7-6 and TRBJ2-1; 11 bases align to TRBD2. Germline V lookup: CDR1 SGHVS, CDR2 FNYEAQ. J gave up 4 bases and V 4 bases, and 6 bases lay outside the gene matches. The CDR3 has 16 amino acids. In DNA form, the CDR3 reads TGTGCCAGCAGCTCGACTAGCGGGAAGAGGTACAATGAGCAGTTCTTC. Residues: CASSSTSGKRYNEQFF. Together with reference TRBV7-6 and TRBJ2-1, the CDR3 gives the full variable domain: GAGVSQSPRYKVTKRGQDVALRCDPISGHVSLYWYRQALGQGPEFLTYFNYEAQQDKSGLPNDRFSAERPEGSISTLTIQRTEQRDSAMYRCASSSTSGKRYNEQFFGPGTRLTVL.

CDR3 in DNA: TGTGCCAGCAGTTACTCGAAGGGGGATAGAGAGACCCAGTACTTC. Its translation is CASSYSKGDRETQYF. This chain connects TRBV6-5 to TRBJ2-5; TRBD1 is a possible D gene (6 bases). V was trimmed by 0 bases and J by 4 bases, leaving 12 bases between them. CDR3 length: 15 amino acids. Germline V gives CDR1 MNHEY, CDR2 SVGAGI.

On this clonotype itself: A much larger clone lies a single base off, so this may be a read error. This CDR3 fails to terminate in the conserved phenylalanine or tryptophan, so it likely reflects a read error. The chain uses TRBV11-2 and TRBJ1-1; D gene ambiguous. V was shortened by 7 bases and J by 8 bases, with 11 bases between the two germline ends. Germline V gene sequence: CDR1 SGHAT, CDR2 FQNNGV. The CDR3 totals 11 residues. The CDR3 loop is CASNGPGEAFI. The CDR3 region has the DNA TGTGCCAGCAACGGACCTGGGGAAGCTTTCATT.

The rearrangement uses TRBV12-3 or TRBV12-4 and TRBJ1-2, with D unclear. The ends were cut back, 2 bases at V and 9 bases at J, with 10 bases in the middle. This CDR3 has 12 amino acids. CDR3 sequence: CASSLWGRSYTF. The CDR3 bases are TGTGCCAGCAGTTTATGGGGTAGAAGCTACACCTTC.

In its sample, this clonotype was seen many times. This CDR3 is CASSYSSVQNSNQPQHF. The DNA for the CDR3 is TGTGCCAGCAGTTACTCGAGTGTACAAAATAGCAATCAGCCCCAGCATTTT. The J gene is TRBJ1-5, the V gene TRBV6-6; D remains ambiguous. This CDR3 contains 17 residues. Germline loops: CDR1 MNHNY, CDR2 SVGAGI (reference sequence). Trimming took 0 bases from V and 0 from J, leaving 12 bases between them.

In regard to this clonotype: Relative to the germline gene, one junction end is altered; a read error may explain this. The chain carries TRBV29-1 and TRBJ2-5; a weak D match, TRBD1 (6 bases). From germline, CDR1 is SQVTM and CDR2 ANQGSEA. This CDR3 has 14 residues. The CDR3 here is CSVVSDSPEETRYF. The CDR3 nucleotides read TGCAGCGTTGTCTCGGACAGCCCAGAAGAGACCCGGTACTTC.